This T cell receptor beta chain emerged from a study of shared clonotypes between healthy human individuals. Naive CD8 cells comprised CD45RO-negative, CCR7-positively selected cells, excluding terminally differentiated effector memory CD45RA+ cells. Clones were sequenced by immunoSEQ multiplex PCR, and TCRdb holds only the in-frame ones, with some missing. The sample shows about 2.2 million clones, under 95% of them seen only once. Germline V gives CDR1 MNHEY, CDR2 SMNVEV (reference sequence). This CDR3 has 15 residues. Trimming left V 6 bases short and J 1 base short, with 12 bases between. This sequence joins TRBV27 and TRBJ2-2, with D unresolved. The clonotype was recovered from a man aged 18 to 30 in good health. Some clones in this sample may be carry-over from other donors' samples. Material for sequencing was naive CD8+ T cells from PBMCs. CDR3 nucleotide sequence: TGTGCCAGCAGCTCATGGGCAGGGAACACCGGGGAGCTGTTTTTT. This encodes CASSSWAGNTGELFF.